Listed below are T cell receptor beta chains from one sample, sequenced in a study of cytomegalovirus exposure and HLA in healthy donors. The data were produced by immunoSEQ multiplex PCR, yet TCRdb's version contains in-frame clones alone and is incomplete. The sample lists approximately 210,000 clones, roughly 82% occurring once. The sequenced material came from PBMCs. All receptors derive from a woman aged 18-29 years in good health and CMV-seronegative. The CDR3 runs from the conserved cysteine through the conserved F or W. The order of the fields is J gene, V gene, clone size, D gene, CDR3 DNA, CDR3 protein. The D gene is left open where the match is weak. Size is omitted from some rows. Given values are once, few, many or a class for expanded clones.

>TRBJ1-4|TRBV5-1|.|.
TGCGCCAGCAGCATGTCAGGAGGAAGGGAAAAACTGTTTTTT
CASSMSGGREKLFF
>TRBJ1-1|TRBV6-1|.|TRBD1
TGTGCCAGCAGTGAGACCGGGACAGGCGCTATTGAAGCTTTCTTT
CASSETGTGAIEAFF
>TRBJ1-2|TRBV10-1|.|.
TGCGCCAGCAGTGAGTCCCCGGAACGCGGCTATGGCTACACCTTC
CASSESPERGYGYTF
>TRBJ1-2|TRBV7-9|.|.
TGTGCCAGCAGCTTAGCGAGGACACCTAACTATGGCTACACCTTC
CASSLARTPNYGYTF
>TRBJ2-1|TRBV4-2|.|TRBD1
TGTGCCAGCAGCCAAGACCAGACAGGGTCGATCAGGGGGAATGAGCAGTTCTTC
CASSQDQTGSIRGNEQFF
>TRBJ2-7|TRBV5-1|.|.
TGCGCCAGCAGCTCGGGTAGTGGATACTACGAGCAGTACTTC
CASSSGSGYYEQYF
>TRBJ1-3|TRBV18|.|.
TGTGCCAGCTCACCAAACCGGGAGGGACGGAACTCTGGAAACACCATATATTTT
CASSPNREGRNSGNTIYF
>TRBJ1-1|TRBV5-6|.|.
TGTGCCAGCAGCCTCGGACAGCCTCACACTGAAGCTTTCTTT
CASSLGQPHTEAFF
>TRBJ2-7|TRBV11-3|.|.
TGTGCCAGCAGCCCTGGGAGCTCCTACGAGCAGTACTTC
CASSPGSSYEQYF
>TRBJ2-3|TRBV28|.|.
TGTGCCAGCAGCCCGAGCCGGGGAGCAGATACGCAGTATTTT
CASSPSRGADTQYF
>TRBJ1-2|TRBV19|few|.
TGTGCCAGTACGGGGGGGGCCGCCAATAACTATGGCTACACCTTC
CASTGGAANNYGYTF